These 5 T cell receptor beta chains were all obtained from the same sample, sequenced in a study of cytomegalovirus exposure and HLA in healthy donors. Primers for the PCR totalled 60 Vbeta and 13 Jbeta. Sequencing used immunoSEQ multiplex PCR; TCRdb keeps in-frame clones, though not all of them. The sample table includes roughly 42,000 clones. Source material: PBMCs. These receptors all stem from a man aged 25 to 40 in good health and CMV-seronegative.

This chain joins TRBV15 and TRBJ1-5; 8 nucleotides agree with TRBD1. This CDR3 has 15 amino acids. Germline V gene lookup returns CDR1 LNHNV and CDR2 YYDKDF (reference sequence). The V and J ends lost 3 bases and 5 bases, in that order; junction bases with no gene match: 6. CDR3 DNA sequence: TGTGCCACCAGCAGGACAGGGGTTGGGGATCAGCCCCAGCATTTT. It encodes CATSRTGVGDQPQHF.

This chain uses TRBV4-1 with TRBJ2-7; no clear D. The germline gives CDR1 MGHRA, CDR2 YSYEKL. V lost 5 bases and J 1 base, leaving 9 bases between the germline ends. The CDR3 runs 13 residues. The CDR3 loop reads CASSSSGSYEQYF. DNA for the CDR3: TGCGCCAGCAGCTCCTCAGGATCCTACGAGCAGTACTTC.

The genes are TRBV6-5 and TRBJ1-2, with 10 bases identical to TRBD1. The CDR3 is 13 residues long. Per the germline V gene, CDR1 is MNHEY and CDR2 is SVGAGI. V lost 5 bases, J lost 8 bases, and 5 bases stayed unmatched. Here the CDR3 DNA reads TGTGCCAGCAGTGCCCGGACAGGGGGAGGCTACACCTTC. Protein: CASSARTGGGYTF.

The V call is TRBV7-2, the J call TRBJ2-7; TRBD2 agrees at 11 bases. V trimming: 5 bases; J trimming: 2 bases; junction bases outside the gene matches: 5. The CDR3 length is 15 residues. Germline-derived CDR1 and CDR2 are SGHTA and FQGNSA. CDR3 nucleotides: TGTGCCAGCAGCCCCAGTAGCGGGAGGGCCTACGAGCAGTACTTC. The encoded protein is CASSPSSGRAYEQYF.

The chain joins TRBV6-5 to TRBJ2-7; TRBD1 might be the D (5 bases). Trimming removed 6 bases from V and 3 bases from J, with 12 bases in between. The CDR3 is made up of 13 amino acids. Germline V CDR1 and CDR2: MNHEY, SVGAGI. DNA for the CDR3: TGTGCCAGCAGAAGACAGAGCTACTACGAGCAGTACTTC. Amino acid sequence: CASRRQSYYEQYF.